What follows describes a single T cell receptor beta chain. Its antigen is not identified. The sample has other DNA sequences that encode this CDR3 too. With 3 bases removed from V and 1 base from J, the gap between germline ends came to 6 bases. In germline, CDR1 is KGHSH, CDR2 LQKENI. This CDR3 has 13 amino acids. In the original analysis: Junction-only sequences without quality scores were provided by ImmunoSEQ, so filtering was different. Libraries were prepared by immunoSEQ multiplex PCR; TCRdb keeps only in-frame clonotypes and omits some of them. V and J calls and clone size are copied from that table; D and trimming were computed from the DNA. Of a few million clones listed, over 90% are singletons. This specimen belongs to a study of shared clonotypes between healthy human individuals. General observations from the study: All-four-donor shared clonotypes had higher generation probabilities than non-shared clonotypes did.

The rearrangement joins TRBV18 to TRBJ1-1; the D is unclear. Sequenced material: naive CD4+ T cells from PBMCs. Subset reported: CD45RA+ positively selected. The sequence came from a man younger than 30 in good health. Some clones in this sample may be carry-over from other donors' samples. The chain's CDR3 is CASSPLPNTEAFF. CDR3 DNA sequence: TGTGCCAGCTCACCTCTGCCGAACACTGAAGCTTTCTTT.